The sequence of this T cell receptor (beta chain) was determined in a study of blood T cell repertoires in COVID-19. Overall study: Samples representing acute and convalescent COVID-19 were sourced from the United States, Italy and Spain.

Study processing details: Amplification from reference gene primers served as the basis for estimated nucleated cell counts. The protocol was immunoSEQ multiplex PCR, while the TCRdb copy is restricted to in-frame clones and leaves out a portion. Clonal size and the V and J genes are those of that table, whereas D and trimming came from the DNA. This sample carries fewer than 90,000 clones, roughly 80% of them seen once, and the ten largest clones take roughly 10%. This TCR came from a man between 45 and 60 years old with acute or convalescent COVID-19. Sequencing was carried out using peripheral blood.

The CDR3 DNA is TGTGCCTGGAGACTCCAGACAGCCTATGGCTACACCTTC. Translation gives CAWRLQTAYGYTF. This chain uses TRBV30 with TRBJ1-2, with D tentatively TRBD1 (5 bases). With 3 bases removed from V and 4 bases from J, the gap between germline ends came to 12 bases. Germline V lookup: CDR1 GTSNPN, CDR2 SVGIG (reference sequence). This CDR3 contains 13 residues.